Reported below is one T cell receptor beta chain. TCRdb reprocessed the 5' RACE reads, with one entry per CDR3 protein and no DNA. The sample's table shows 400,000 to 450,000 distinct CDR3 sequences. These data are taken from a study of T cells expressing NK-cell markers. Study-level background: Seropositivity for HCMV was found in seven of the eight sequenced donors, with one seronegative.

The CDR3 totals 14 residues. Looked up from germline, CDR1 is MNHEY and CDR2 is SVGEGT. The sequence was collected from a woman aged 18 to 75 in good health. The chain couples TRBV6-2 or TRBV6-3 to TRBJ2-2; TCRdb picks TRBD1, but there is no DNA to check that call. Sequenced: blood T cells: a sorted CD56 or NKG2C T cell subset, CD4+ or CD8+ T cells, or bulk PBMC T cells (not recorded which). The chain's CDR3 is CASSPGERSGELFF.